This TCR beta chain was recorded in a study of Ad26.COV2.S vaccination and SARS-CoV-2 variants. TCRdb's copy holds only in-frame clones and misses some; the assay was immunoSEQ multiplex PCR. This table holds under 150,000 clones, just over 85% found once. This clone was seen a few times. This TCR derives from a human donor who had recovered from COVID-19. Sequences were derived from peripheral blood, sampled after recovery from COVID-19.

CDR3 in amino acids: CASSPLGTGRDRLTKYF. Written as DNA, the CDR3 is TGTGCCAGCAGTCCCCTCGGGACAGGGAGAGATCGCCTAACGAAGTACTTC. This chain links TRBV28 with TRBJ2-7; 9 bases agree with TRBD1. Germline V lookup: CDR1 MDHEN, CDR2 SYDVKM. CDR3 length: 17 residues. The V gene end was trimmed by 5 bases and the J gene end by 11 bases; junction bases not matched to a gene: 22.